This TCR beta chain was identified in a study of CD8 T cells in Susac syndrome. Treatment-naive patients with stable or active relapsing-remitting disease served as multiple sclerosis controls. An input of about 0.45 to 1 ug of RNA was subjected to reverse transcription using random hexamers. Amplification of TCR beta CDR3 spanned 54 Vbeta and 13 Jbeta via immunoSEQ multiplex PCR. TCRdb reanalysed the immunoSEQ multiplex PCR reads using MiXCR and keeps one entry per CDR3 protein. The sample has 150,000 to 200,000 distinct CDR3 sequences, approximately 94% seen once. With regard to this clonotype: What it binds is unknown.

Study results and limitations: In its TCR sequencing and HLA analysis, the study acknowledged that the number of individuals was relatively small.

This clonotype was sampled from a human donor with multiple sclerosis. Input material: CD4+ T cells from PBMCs.

The CDR3 reads CASSPSAAQPRRTEAFF. CDR3 nucleotide sequence: TGCGCCAGCAGCCCCTCGGCTGCACAGCCGAGAAGGACTGAAGCTTTCTTT. V gene TRBV4-1 combines with J gene TRBJ1-1; no reliable D call. Looked up from germline, CDR1 is MGHRA and CDR2 is YSYEKL. V was shortened by 4 bases and J by 5 bases, with 23 bases between the two germline ends. This CDR3 has 17 residues.